A selection of T cell receptor beta chains follows, all from one sample in a study of blood T cells in healthy people across ages. A single record per CDR3 protein comes from TCRdb applying MiXCR to the 5' RACE reads. The sample holds over 950,000 distinct CDR3 sequences, 35% to 40% seen once. The sample taken for sequencing was blood. Receptor source: a man aged 18 to 30 in good health. Both conserved end residues are part of each CDR3. A D gene is named only where the DNA matches it firmly. Expanded clones get a size class; other rows say once, few or many, or leave the size out.

clone_size,d_call,v_call,j_call,cdr3_nt,cdr3_aa
.,.,TRBV7-2,TRBJ1-3,TGTGCCAGCAGAGTAGGTGGGGGAAACACCATATATTTT,CASRVGGGNTIYF
few,TRBD1,TRBV18,TRBJ2-7,TGTGCCAGCTCACAGGACAGGCGCTCCTACAATGAGCAGTACTTC,CASSQDRRSYNEQYF
.,TRBD2,TRBV2,TRBJ2-5,TGTGCCAGCAGTACCGGGACTACCTACCAAGAGACCCAGTACTTC,CASSTGTTYQETQYF
.,.,TRBV4-2,TRBJ1-2,TGTGCCAGCAGCCAAGAAGGCGGCTCCCTCCTTTATGGCTACACCTTC,CASSQEGGSLLYGYTF
.,TRBD2,TRBV6-5,TRBJ2-1,TGTGCCAGCAGTTACGGGACTAGCGGGAGTGATGAGCAGTTCTTC,CASSYGTSGSDEQFF
.,TRBD2,TRBV6-1,TRBJ2-7,TGTGCCAGCAGTGCGGGGGGACGCTCGGGATCCTACGAGCAGTACTTC,CASSAGGRSGSYEQYF
once,.,TRBV11-2,TRBJ2-3,TGTGCCAGCAGCTTAGCCCCCAGGACCACAGATACGCAGTATTTT,CASSLAPRTTDTQYF
.,.,TRBV20-1,TRBJ2-5,TGCAGTGCTCCGCCTCCGGGAAAAGAGACCCAGTACTTC,CSAPPPGKETQYF
.,TRBD1,TRBV20-1,TRBJ1-1,TGCAGTGCTAGAGATCGTCTGACAGGGGAGAACACTGAAGCTTTCTTT,CSARDRLTGENTEAFF
.,.,TRBV20-1,TRBJ1-2,TGCAGTGCACGAGCGGCCCTCTATGGCTACACCTTC,CSARAALYGYTF
few,.,TRBV27,TRBJ1-2,TGTGCCAGCAGTGAGTCGGGCAGGGCCTATGGCTACACCTTC,CASSESGRAYGYTF
few,.,TRBV20-1,TRBJ1-4,TGCAGTGCTACGGCCGGGACGACTAATGAAAAACTGTTTTTT,CSATAGTTNEKLFF
few,TRBD1,TRBV10-3,TRBJ1-5,TGTGCCATCAGTGAGCGGACAGGGGGTAATCAGCCCCAGCATTTT,CAISERTGGNQPQHF
.,TRBD2,TRBV30,TRBJ2-5,TGTGCCTGGGCCCCGGGGCAGGTATCAATAGCGGGTTTCCAAGAGACTCAGTACTTC,CAWAPGQVSIAGFQETQYF
few,.,TRBV27,TRBJ2-7,TGTGCCAGCAGACCTGATCCGGGACAACCGGGGTCCTACGAGCAGTACTTC,CASRPDPGQPGSYEQYF
few,.,TRBV9,TRBJ2-7,TGTGCCAGCAGCATATCGGGTTCCTACGAGCAGTACTTC,CASSISGSYEQYF
few,.,TRBV10-3,TRBJ1-1,TGTGCCATCCGTTCGGCAGCCACTGAAGCTTTCTTT,CAIRSAATEAFF
.,.,TRBV6-5,TRBJ1-5,TGTGCCAGCAGTAGAGGGTCTAGAGCCGGTCAGCCCCAGCATTTT,CASSRGSRAGQPQHF
few,.,TRBV29-1,TRBJ2-3,TGCAGCGCCGCAATGGATACGCAGTATTTT,CSAAMDTQYF
many,.,TRBV9,TRBJ2-7,TGTGCCAGCAGCGTCGGGACAACCTACGAGCAGTACTTC,CASSVGTTYEQYF
many,TRBD1,TRBV7-9,TRBJ2-7,TGTGCCAGCAGTTTGGGACAGGTCTCCTACGAGCAGTACTTC,CASSLGQVSYEQYF
.,.,TRBV6-5,TRBJ2-7,TGTGCCAGCAGTTACTCTTCAGATTTCTCCTACGAGCAGTACTTC,CASSYSSDFSYEQYF
.,.,TRBV7-8,TRBJ1-2,TGTGCCAGCAGCACGCGCGGACAGACCAAGAACTATGGCTACACCTTC,CASSTRGQTKNYGYTF
few,.,TRBV7-2,TRBJ2-3,TGTGCCAGCAGCCGGGGTGGGGACATGATAACAGATACGCAGTATTTT,CASSRGGDMITDTQYF
.,.,TRBV29-1,TRBJ2-5,TGCAGCGCCCCGGGACAGGGACTAGTTGAGCAGTACTTC,CSAPGQGLVEQYF
few,TRBD1,TRBV20-1,TRBJ1-4,TGCAGTGCAGACAGGGTGGGGAATGAAAAACTGTTTTTT,CSADRVGNEKLFF
.,TRBD1,TRBV12-3/TRBV12-4,TRBJ2-1,TGTGCCAGCGGCGAGGGGGCGGGTTACAATGAGCAGTTCTTC,CASGEGAGYNEQFF
few,TRBD1,TRBV5-5,TRBJ1-2,TGTGCCAGCAGCCCGGACAGGAGTTTGAATGGCTACACCTTC,CASSPDRSLNGYTF
.,.,TRBV12-5,TRBJ1-2,TGTGCTAGTGGTTTGGTACTATTTGCCAGGGGAAACTATGGCTACACCTTC,CASGLVLFARGNYGYTF
.,.,TRBV5-1,TRBJ2-2,TGCGCCAGCAGCTTGGGACCGGACGATACCGGGGAGCTGTTTTTT,CASSLGPDDTGELFF
.,.,TRBV29-1,TRBJ1-2,TGCAGCGTTGCGCAGGGAGGGGACTATGGCTACACCTTC,CSVAQGGDYGYTF
.,.,TRBV9,TRBJ2-3,TGTGCCAGCAGCGTCAGACCCATTAGCGCAGATACGCAGTATTTT,CASSVRPISADTQYF
.,.,TRBV7-6,TRBJ2-5,TGTGCCAGCAGCTTAGGTCTCTTACGGACGAATCAAGAGACCCAGTACTTC,CASSLGLLRTNQETQYF
few,.,TRBV20-1,TRBJ2-5,TGCAGTGCAAGCAAAGGGGACATCTCCTACTACCAAGAGACCCAGTACTTC,CSASKGDISYYQETQYF
.,TRBD2,TRBV5-1,TRBJ2-1,TGCGCCAGCAGCCCCGGGACTAGCGGGGTCTATGAGCAGTTCTTC,CASSPGTSGVYEQFF
few,.,TRBV5-1,TRBJ2-4,TGCGCCAGCAGCTTGGAAGAAAAAGCCAAAAACATTCAGTACTTC,CASSLEEKAKNIQYF
.,.,TRBV6-2/TRBV6-3,TRBJ1-5,TGTGCCAGCAGTTACTCGAGGGACTCCAATCAGCCCCAGCATTTT,CASSYSRDSNQPQHF
few,.,TRBV4-2,TRBJ1-1,TGTGCCAGCAGCCCTACCCGACAGTTGAACACTGAAGCTTTCTTT,CASSPTRQLNTEAFF
.,TRBD1,TRBV4-1,TRBJ2-5,TGCGCCAGCAGCCAAGATGGGGCAGGGGACAGCAATGAGCAGTACTTC,CASSQDGAGDSNEQYF
.,.,TRBV6-6,TRBJ1-6,TGTGCCAGCAGTTCCGCGAGTAATTCACCCCTCCACTTT,CASSSASNSPLHF
few,.,TRBV7-8,TRBJ2-7,TGTGCCAGCAGGCCAAGCGGTCTGTACGAGCAGTACTTC,CASRPSGLYEQYF
few,TRBD2,TRBV20-1,TRBJ2-1,TGCAGTGCTGAGACTAGCGGGGGCCTCCCCGTTATGGAGCAGTTCTTC,CSAETSGGLPVMEQFF
many,.,TRBV29-1,TRBJ2-7,TGCAGCGTTGTGAGGGTCCCACGATACGAGCAGTACTTC,CSVVRVPRYEQYF
.,.,TRBV4-1,TRBJ1-6,TGCGCCAGCAGCCATTCGGGGCTCTCCTATAATTCACCCCTCCACTTT,CASSHSGLSYNSPLHF
few,.,TRBV6-2/TRBV6-3,TRBJ2-6,TGTGCCAGCAGTTACAAGAGGAAGACAGTAAACTATACGTCTGGGGCCAACGTCCTGACTTTC,CASSYKRKTVNYTSGANVLTF
once,TRBD1,TRBV11-2,TRBJ2-7,TGTGCCAGCAGCTTAGGAGGTTTGGGGACAGGGGTATACGAGCAGTACTTC,CASSLGGLGTGVYEQYF
few,.,TRBV5-1,TRBJ2-1,TGCGCCAGCAGCCCGCAAGTGGGGTCCAATGAGCAGTTCTTC,CASSPQVGSNEQFF
few,TRBD2,TRBV24-1,TRBJ2-3,TGTGCCACCAGTGATCCACCTAGCGGGGGGCCGACAGATACGCAGTATTTT,CATSDPPSGGPTDTQYF
.,.,TRBV28,TRBJ1-1,TGTGCCAGCAGTTTCCCCGGTCAAGTGGGGAACACTGAAGCTTTCTTT,CASSFPGQVGNTEAFF
.,TRBD1,TRBV12-3/TRBV12-4,TRBJ1-6,TGTGCCAGCAGCACCACCCGGGACAGGGCAAATTCACCCCTCCACTTT,CASSTTRDRANSPLHF
few,TRBD2,TRBV20-1,TRBJ2-6,TGCAGTGCTAGGGGGGCGGGGGGCGCCGGGGCCAACGTCCTGACTTTC,CSARGAGGAGANVLTF
few,.,TRBV20-1,TRBJ1-2,TGCAGTGCTAGAGTTGCATCGGCACATGGCTACACCTTC,CSARVASAHGYTF
many,.,TRBV20-1,TRBJ2-5,TGCAGTGCAGAGCTGACGGGGGAAGAGACCCAGTACTTC,CSAELTGEETQYF
.,TRBD1,TRBV5-1,TRBJ2-7,TGCGCCAGCAGACCCCGACAGGGGGTAGACCACGAGCAGTACTTC,CASRPRQGVDHEQYF
few,.,TRBV2,TRBJ1-2,TGTGCCAGCAGTGCCCAGGGGCCGACTAACTATGGCTACACCTTC,CASSAQGPTNYGYTF
.,.,TRBV12-3/TRBV12-4,TRBJ1-5,TGTGCCAGCAGTTTTTTACTAATGGGGAATCAGCCCCAGCATTTT,CASSFLLMGNQPQHF
.,.,TRBV7-2,TRBJ1-6,TGTGCCAGCAGCTTATTTGGGCAGATTAATTCACCCCTCCACTTT,CASSLFGQINSPLHF
many,.,TRBV7-9,TRBJ1-4,TGTGCCAGCAGCAGAGATGCAACTAATGAAAAACTGTTTTTT,CASSRDATNEKLFF
.,.,TRBV7-9,TRBJ1-2,TGTGCCAGCAGCTCCCAAGAGGGACACCGCGATGGCTACACCTTC,CASSSQEGHRDGYTF